Below, 4 T cell receptor beta chains from the same sample are listed, as sequenced in a study of T-cell reconstitution after alpha-beta-depleted transplantation in children. This sample's TCRbeta library carried unique molecular identifier barcodes. TCRdb reprocessed the PCR reads via MiXCR and lists one record per CDR3 protein. Here the sample spans roughly 280,000 distinct CDR3 sequences, 11% being singletons. Sample: peripheral blood, taken 180 days after TCRalphabeta/CD19-depleted stem cell transplant. Receptors were obtained from a male patient aged 2 to 9 who had a stem cell transplant for chronic granulomatous disease, so the T cells may come from the graft donor.

This clonotype appeared many times. The chain couples TRBV2 to TRBJ1-2; D is unclear. This CDR3 region has 13 residues. V was clipped by 3 bases and J by 1 base, with 6 bases between them. The germline CDR1 and CDR2 sequences are SNHLY and FYNNEI. The DNA of the CDR3 is TGTGCCAGCAGTGAGGAACTTAACTATGGCTACACCTTC. Translated, it gives CASSEELNYGYTF.

The chain is built from TRBV6-1 and TRBJ2-2; 9 positions agree with TRBD2. The length of the CDR3 is 15 residues. The V gene's germline CDR1 is MNHNS and CDR2 SASEGT. The ends lost 6 bases at V and 5 bases at J; junction bases unmatched: 7. For the CDR3, the DNA is TGTGCCAGCAGCCAGGGACTAGCCCCTACCGGGGAGCTGTTTTTT. The encoded protein is CASSQGLAPTGELFF.

Regarding this clonotype: A much larger clone lies a single base off, so this may be a read error. J is TRBJ2-7 and V is TRBV20-1; 12 bases line up with TRBD2. Germline CDR1 and CDR2: DFQATT and SNEGSKA (reference sequence). The CDR3 runs 14 residues. DNA for the CDR3: TGCAGTGTTGAGCCGGGACTAGCGGGCCACGAGCTGTACTTC. Amino acid sequence: CSVEPGLAGHELYF.

This clonotype occurred many times. This chain joins TRBV5-5 and TRBJ1-1; no clear D gene. This CDR3 contains 13 residues. V was pared by 0 bases and J by 4 bases, with 7 bases between. Germline V lookup: CDR1 SGHKS, CDR2 YYEKEE (reference sequence). The CDR3 DNA reads as TGTGCCAGCAGCTTGGGGGTAGGCACTGAAGCTTTCTTT. It translates to CASSLGVGTEAFF.